This record covers a single T cell receptor beta chain. This specimen belongs to a study of blood T cell repertoires in COVID-19. Study-level information: COVID-19 samples, acute and convalescent, were from the United States, Italy and Spain.

TCRdb's copy holds only in-frame clones and misses some; the assay was immunoSEQ multiplex PCR. This table holds roughly 150,000 clones, around 82% found once. Germline CDR1 and CDR2: SGHRS and YFSETQ. CDR3 length: 14 amino acids. V was clipped by 4 bases and J by 7 bases; unmatched bases: 6. This chain links TRBV5-1 with TRBJ1-2; 11 nucleotides align to TRBD1. The sample consisted of peripheral blood. The receptor comes from a man aged 55 to 70 with active or convalescent COVID-19. The CDR3, as DNA: TGCGCCAGCAGCCTGGACAGGGGGCTGATTGGCTACACCTTC. As protein: CASSLDRGLIGYTF.